A selection of T cell receptor beta chains follows, all from one sample in a study of T cell clonotyping in hematopoietic cell transplantation. Profiling relied on immunoSEQ multiplex PCR, and the TCRdb table lists in-frame clones only, not all of them. The sample lists about 45,000 clones, 80% to 85% seen once, with approximately 4.9% in the top ten. This material consisted of peripheral blood mononuclear cells, taken before stem cell transplant. The receptors shown here come from a man aged 60 to 75 with myelodysplastic syndrome. Some clones in this sample may be carry-over from other donors' samples. CDR3s include the opening cysteine and the closing phenylalanine or tryptophan. A D gene is named only where the DNA matches it firmly. Only some rows state a clone size, as once, few, many or a class for expanded clones.

v_gene	j_gene	abundance	len	d_gene	CDR3aa	CDR3nt
TRBV7-6	TRBJ2-5	-	12	-	CASSSTTGQQYF	TGTGCCAGCAGCTCAACGACAGGCCAGCAGTACTTC
TRBV4-1	TRBJ2-2	-	14	-	CASSQDARPRGLFF	TGCGCCAGCAGCCAAGATGCGAGGCCCCGCGGGCTGTTTTTT
TRBV18	TRBJ2-5	few	13	-	CASLRTDQETQYF	TGTGCCAGCTTACGGACAGACCAAGAGACCCAGTACTTC
TRBV6-5	TRBJ1-4	-	15	-	CASSYRTGRDEKLFF	TGTGCCAGCAGTTACCGCACAGGGAGGGATGAAAAACTGTTTTTT
TRBV5-4	TRBJ2-3	-	15	-	CASSPTEGSTDTQYF	TGTGCCAGCAGCCCAACGGAGGGAAGCACAGATACGCAGTATTTT
TRBV7-6	TRBJ2-5	-	13	-	CASSLGIQETQYF	TGTGCCAGCAGCTTGGGGATCCAAGAGACCCAGTACTTC
TRBV28	TRBJ1-2	few	13	-	CASKEGSDYGYTF	TGTGCCAGCAAGGAGGGGTCGGACTATGGCTACACCTTC
TRBV7-2	TRBJ2-5	-	18	TRBD1	CASSLGRDRGGLLETQYF	TGTGCCAGCAGCTTAGGGCGAGACAGGGGTGGGTTGTTAGAGACCCAGTACTTC
TRBV7-2	TRBJ1-2	-	14	-	CASSPGRSLYGYTF	TGTGCCAGCAGCCCAGGACGGTCGCTCTATGGCTACACCTTC
TRBV7-8	TRBJ1-1	-	13	-	CASSLDRNTEAFF	TGTGCCAGCAGCTTAGATAGGAACACTGAAGCTTTCTTT
TRBV30	TRBJ1-2	-	15	-	CAWTRRWGDTYGYTF	TGTGCCTGGACTCGACGATGGGGGGACACTTATGGCTACACCTTC
TRBV6-6	TRBJ1-1	-	16	TRBD1	CASSWGQGVSDTEAFF	TGTGCCAGCAGTTGGGGACAGGGGGTATCAGACACTGAAGCTTTCTTT
TRBV11-2	TRBJ2-2	-	16	-	CASSQFGQGLTGELFF	TGTGCCAGCAGCCAGTTTGGGCAGGGACTCACCGGGGAGCTGTTTTTT
TRBV7-8	TRBJ1-1	-	16	-	CASSLVTGWVNTEAFF	TGTGCCAGCAGCTTAGTTACAGGGTGGGTGAACACTGAAGCTTTCTTT
TRBV6-5	TRBJ1-1	-	16	-	CASSYSYTAQNTEAFF	TGTGCCAGCAGTTACTCTTACACCGCCCAGAACACTGAAGCTTTCTTT
TRBV2	TRBJ1-6	-	13	TRBD1	CASKRDSNSPLHF	TGTGCCAGCAAGCGGGACAGTAATTCACCCCTCCACTTT
TRBV9	TRBJ1-4	-	15	-	CASSDPRQPNEKLFF	TGTGCCAGCAGCGACCCGCGGCAGCCTAATGAAAAACTGTTTTTT
TRBV30	TRBJ2-2	-	15	TRBD2	CAWSQRGALFGELFF	TGTGCCTGGAGCCAGCGGGGGGCCCTCTTCGGGGAGCTGTTTTTT
TRBV9	TRBJ1-2	-	15	TRBD1	CASSVGWTGEGGYTF	TGTGCCAGCAGCGTAGGATGGACAGGGGAGGGCGGCTACACCTTC
TRBV2	TRBJ2-2	-	15	-	CASSERRSNTGELFF	TGTGCCAGCAGTGAAAGGCGGTCGAACACCGGGGAGCTGTTTTTT
TRBV28	TRBJ1-4	-	15	TRBD1	CASSRTGTANEKLFF	TGTGCCAGCAGCCGCACCGGGACAGCAAATGAAAAACTGTTTTTT
TRBV2	TRBJ2-1	-	13	-	CASSPPIYNEQFF	TGTGCCAGCAGCCCACCCATATACAATGAGCAGTTCTTC
TRBV5-1	TRBJ2-7	-	13	-	CASSITEGVAQYF	TGCGCCAGCAGCATAACGGAGGGGGTTGCGCAGTACTTC
TRBV7-9	TRBJ2-7	-	15	TRBD1	CASSLATQGSYEQYF	TGTGCCAGCAGCTTAGCGACACAGGGGTCCTACGAGCAGTACTTC
TRBV6-6	TRBJ1-4	-	14	-	CASRGGSRDEKLFF	TGTGCCAGCAGGGGAGGCAGTCGTGATGAAAAACTGTTTTTT
TRBV19	TRBJ1-5	-	16	TRBD1	CASSTTGGTGNQPQHF	TGTGCCAGTAGTACGACAGGGGGCACCGGGAATCAGCCCCAGCATTTT
TRBV6-1	TRBJ1-6	-	17	-	CASSAALGTTVNSPLHF	TGTGCCAGCAGTGCCGCGCTTGGGACTACCGTTAATTCACCCCTCCACTTT
TRBV5-1	TRBJ1-3	-	14	-	CASSGGGLGNTIYF	TGCGCCAGCAGCGGAGGCGGCCTTGGAAACACCATATATTTT
TRBV10-3	TRBJ1-6	medium-sized	15	-	CAISEVGGLSSPLHF	TGTGCCATCAGTGAGGTTGGGGGGCTCAGTTCACCCCTCCACTTT
TRBV28	TRBJ1-1	-	16	-	CASSSWGAGAFHEAFF	TGTGCCAGCAGTTCCTGGGGAGCAGGGGCGTTTCACGAAGCTTTCTTT
TRBV14	TRBJ1-1	-	17	-	CASSQVRLAGVNTEAFF	TGTGCCAGCAGCCAAGTCCGTCTTGCCGGAGTGAACACTGAAGCTTTCTTT
TRBV28	TRBJ2-7	-	17	TRBD1	CASSLGMDRGLVYEQYF	TGTGCCAGCAGTTTGGGGATGGACAGGGGGTTGGTCTACGAGCAGTACTTC
TRBV7-9	TRBJ1-2	few	14	TRBD1	CASSFGQGWKGYTF	TGTGCCAGCAGCTTCGGACAGGGCTGGAAGGGCTACACCTTC
TRBV2	TRBJ1-5	-	14	TRBD1	CASRRQGADQPQHF	TGTGCCAGCAGGAGACAGGGGGCCGATCAGCCCCAGCATTTT
TRBV4-3	TRBJ2-7	-	13	-	CASSQDRDYEQYF	TGCGCCAGCAGCCAAGATCGCGATTACGAGCAGTACTTC
TRBV23-1	TRBJ1-2	few	15	-	CASSRDPRKNYGYTF	TGCGCCAGCAGTCGCGACCCCCGGAAGAACTATGGCTACACCTTC
TRBV6-6	TRBJ2-1	-	15	TRBD2	CASSYGASGGHEQFF	TGTGCCAGCAGTTACGGGGCTAGCGGGGGTCATGAGCAGTTCTTC
TRBV30	TRBJ2-7	once	15	-	CAWAISSGPSYEQYF	TGTGCCTGGGCTATTTCCTCCGGGCCGTCTTACGAGCAGTACTTC
TRBV19	TRBJ1-2	-	12	TRBD1	CASSIRQGAYTF	TGTGCCAGTAGTATCCGGCAGGGGGCATACACCTTC
TRBV9	TRBJ2-7	-	14	-	CASSVNGGPYEQYF	TGTGCCAGCAGCGTTAATGGGGGGCCCTACGAGCAGTACTTC
TRBV28	TRBJ1-1	-	12	-	CASTYPNTEAFF	TGTGCCAGCACCTACCCCAACACTGAAGCTTTCTTT
TRBV7-9	TRBJ2-3	-	16	TRBD2	CASSLASSGVTDTQYF	TGTGCCAGCAGCTTAGCTTCTAGCGGGGTCACAGATACGCAGTATTTT
TRBV5-6	TRBJ1-6	-	16	TRBD1	CASSWEGADRNSPLHF	TGTGCCAGCAGCTGGGAGGGGGCAGATAGAAATTCACCCCTCCACTTT
TRBV6-5	TRBJ1-2	-	13	TRBD1	CASSPTGGYGYTF	TGTGCCAGCAGTCCGACAGGGGGCTATGGCTACACCTTC
TRBV19	TRBJ1-3	-	15	-	CASSIRLSDGNTIYF	TGTGCCAGTAGTATAAGACTGTCCGATGGAAACACCATATATTTT
TRBV19	TRBJ2-2	few	15	-	CASSMGQSNTGELFF	TGTGCCAGTAGTATGGGGCAGTCGAACACCGGGGAGCTGTTTTTT
TRBV5-1	TRBJ2-1	-	14	-	CASSLADLYNEQFF	TGCGCCAGCAGCTTGGCAGACCTCTACAATGAGCAGTTCTTC
TRBV7-2	TRBJ1-6	once	16	TRBD1	CASSSRQGATDSPLHF	TGTGCCAGCAGCTCCCGTCAGGGGGCCACCGATTCACCCCTCCACTTT
TRBV18	TRBJ2-7	few	12	-	CASSPLVGEQYF	TGTGCCAGCTCACCACTAGTTGGGGAGCAGTACTTC
TRBV28	TRBJ1-5	few	15	-	CASSFLFGSNQPQHF	TGTGCCAGCAGTTTTTTATTTGGGAGCAATCAGCCCCAGCATTTT
TRBV7-8	TRBJ1-5	few	14	-	CASSTGGTSQPQHF	TGTGCCAGCAGTACCGGGGGGACAAGTCAGCCCCAGCATTTT